The next 8 T cell receptor beta chains were all read from a single sample in a study of T cell responses to AZD1222 COVID-19 vaccine. Clones were sequenced by immunoSEQ multiplex PCR, and TCRdb holds only the in-frame ones, with some missing. The data hold 100,000 to 130,000 clones, with about 92% observed a single time. Source: peripheral blood, taken on day 0 of MenACWY control vaccination. The receptor source for this set is an adult in good health.

The V call is TRBV27, the J call TRBJ2-7; 8 bases line up with TRBD2. This CDR3 has 14 amino acids. Germline lookup yields CDR1 MNHEY and CDR2 SMNVEV (reference sequence). The V gene end was trimmed by 4 bases and the J gene end by 2 bases; junction bases not matched to a gene: 4. CDR3 DNA sequence: TGTGCCAGCAGTTCGCGCGGGGGGCCCTACGAGCAGTACTTC. Protein: CASSSRGGPYEQYF.

This chain links TRBV19 with TRBJ2-7; D assignment may be TRBD1 or TRBD2 (6 bases each). V was pared by 5 bases and J by 5 bases, with 7 bases between. Germline loops: CDR1 LNHDA, CDR2 SQIVND (reference sequence). There are 11 residues in the CDR3. This CDR3 is CASSRGHEQYF. The CDR3 DNA reads as TGTGCCAGTAGTCGGGGGCACGAGCAGTACTTC.

The chain uses TRBV7-9 and TRBJ1-1; possible D gene TRBD1, 5 bases. CDR3 length: 12 amino acids. Germline CDR1 reads SEHNR; CDR2 reads FQNEAQ (reference sequence). The V gene lost 0 bases and the J gene lost 9 bases, with 8 bases spanning the gap. The DNA for the CDR3 is TGTGCCAGCAGCTTAGCGGGGCAACAAGCTTTCTTT. Encoded protein: CASSLAGQQAFF.

The chain joins TRBV9 to TRBJ2-5; 11 nucleotides match TRBD2. This CDR3 region has 17 residues. Germline lookup yields CDR1 SGDLS and CDR2 YYNGEE. V lost 0 bases, J lost 2 bases, and 6 bases stayed unmatched. This chain's CDR3 is CASSVGLAGGGQETQYF. CDR3 sequence (DNA): TGTGCCAGCAGCGTAGGGCTAGCGGGGGGCGGGCAAGAGACCCAGTACTTC. Supplemented by reference TRBV9 and TRBJ2-5, the full variable domain reads DSGVTQTPKHLITATGQRVTLRCSPRSGDLSVYWYQQSLDQGLQFLIQYYNGEERAKGNILERFSAQQFPDLHSELNLSSLELGDSALYFCASSVGLAGGGQETQYFGPGTRLLVL.

The chain links TRBV5-5 to TRBJ2-1; possibly TRBD1 for D (6 bases). V shed 0 bases and J shed 7 bases, with 11 bases lying between them. The CDR3 covers 14 residues. The germline V gene encodes CDR1 SGHKS and CDR2 YYEKEE (reference sequence). CDR3 region: CASSLAARGNEQFF. The CDR3 bases are TGTGCCAGCAGCTTGGCGGCTAGGGGGAATGAGCAGTTCTTC.

This chain links TRBV5-4 with TRBJ2-5, with TRBD2 identical over 10 bases. V lost 4 bases, J lost 4 bases, and 10 bases stayed unmatched. This CDR3 contains 16 residues. Germline CDR1 reads SGHNT; CDR2 reads YYREEE (reference sequence). The CDR3, as DNA: TGTGCCAGCAGCCCGGACCTAGCGGGGGCGGGAGAGACCCAGTACTTC. It encodes CASSPDLAGAGETQYF.

This sequence joins TRBV7-3 and TRBJ1-1; TRBD1 might be the D (6 bases). CDR1 and CDR2 from the germline V gene are SGHTA and FQGTGA. This CDR3 is built from 14 residues. Trimming shortened V by 1 base and J by 6 bases, and 12 bases separated the two germline ends. DNA of the CDR3: TGTGCCAGCAGCTTAAGGTCGGACAGCTCTGAAGCTTTCTTT. Translated: CASSLRSDSSEAFF.

This clone was seen a handful of times. The gene calls are TRBV19 and TRBJ1-4; no clear D gene. Germline V lookup: CDR1 LNHDA, CDR2 SQIVND (reference sequence). The CDR3 extends over 14 amino acids. Trimming took 6 bases from V and 8 from J, leaving 16 bases between them. The CDR3 bases are TGTGCCAGTAGCACGAGATCGACCGGAGAAAAACTGTTTTTT. It codes for CASSTRSTGEKLFF.